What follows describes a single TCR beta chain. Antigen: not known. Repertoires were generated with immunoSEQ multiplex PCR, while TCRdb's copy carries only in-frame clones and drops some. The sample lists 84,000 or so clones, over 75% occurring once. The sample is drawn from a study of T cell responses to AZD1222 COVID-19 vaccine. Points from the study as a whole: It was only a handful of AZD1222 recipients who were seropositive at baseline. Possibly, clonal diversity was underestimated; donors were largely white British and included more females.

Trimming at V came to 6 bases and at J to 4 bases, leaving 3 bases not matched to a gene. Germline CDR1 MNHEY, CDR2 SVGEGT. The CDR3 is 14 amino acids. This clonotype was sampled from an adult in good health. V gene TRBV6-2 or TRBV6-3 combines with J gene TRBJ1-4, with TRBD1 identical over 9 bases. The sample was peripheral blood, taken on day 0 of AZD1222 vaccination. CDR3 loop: CASSLGQGNEKLFF. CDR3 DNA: TGTGCCAGCAGCCTGGGACAGGGTAATGAAAAACTGTTTTTT.